This TCR beta chain was captured by sequencing in a study of T cell responses to AZD1222 COVID-19 vaccine. Study conclusions and caveats: Donors were largely white British and mainly female; clonal diversity was possibly underestimated. Every sample of the repertoires postdated the peak T cell response. Spike regions recognized by vaccine-associated CD4 TCRs spanned the protein, led by 160-218 and 743-854.

Using immunoSEQ multiplex PCR, the repertoire was profiled, and TCRdb retains in-frame clones only, with some absent. The profile shows 120,000 or so clones, 80% to 90% of them singletons. Germline lookup yields CDR1 MDHEN and CDR2 SYDVKM. Germline trimming cut 3 bases from V and 3 bases from J; bases unmatched to any gene: 7. This CDR3 contains 15 residues. This clone was seen only a few times. Its antigen is unknown. The rearrangement joins TRBV28 to TRBJ1-2; 7 positions match TRBD1. The TCR was taken from an adult in good health. The sample consisted of peripheral blood, taken on day 0 of AZD1222 vaccination. The CDR3 nucleotides read TGTGCCAGCAGTTTCGGACAGGCTCGGGACTATGGCTACACCTTC. This encodes CASSFGQARDYGYTF.